This T cell receptor (beta chain) was recovered during a study of T-cell memory formation after mild COVID-19. TCRdb used MiXCR to reprocess the 5' RACE reads, holding one entry per CDR3 protein. The sample lists 350,000 to 500,000 distinct CDR3 sequences, approximately 19% occurring once. The CDR3 is made up of 13 amino acids. Germline values: CDR1 SGHDN, CDR2 FVKESK. V shed 4 bases and J shed 7 bases, with 13 bases lying between them. This clonotype was detected once. This clonotype originated in a man in his late teens or twenties who had mild COVID-19 (a few samples of this study predate the infection). Cell type and time point are not known. Sequencing used PBMCs or a T cell subset sorted from them (not recorded which). The chain combines TRBV14 with TRBJ2-5; weak D call: TRBD2 (7 bases). The CDR3 DNA reads as TGTGCCAGCAGCCCCGCCGGGGGGCGGACCCAGTACTTC. The encoded protein is CASSPAGGRTQYF. The full variable domain, rest sourced from reference TRBV14 and TRBJ2-5, is EAGVTQFPSHSVIEKGQTVTLRCDPISGHDNLYWYRRVMGKEIKFLLHFVKESKQDESGMPNNRFLAERTGGTYSTLKVQPAELEDSGVYFCASSPAGGRTQYFGPGTRLLVL.